Here is one T cell receptor (beta chain) with its context. These data belong to a study of blood T cell repertoires in COVID-19. In the study overall: COVID-19 samples from acute and convalescent phases originated in the United States, Italy and Spain.

CDR1 is MNHEY and CDR2 is SMNVEV in the germline V gene (reference sequence). V was trimmed by 5 bases and J by 6 bases, leaving 16 bases between them. This CDR3 is built from 14 residues. Only in-frame clones appear in the TCRdb table, and some are missing; sequencing was by immunoSEQ multiplex PCR. Found here are tens of thousands of clones, 82% of them singletons; the top ten hold around 14%. The sample comprised peripheral blood. The V gene is TRBV27, the J gene TRBJ1-1, with D possibly TRBD1 on 6 matching bases. The TCR originated in a human donor in a cohort sampled during active COVID-19. CDR3 sequence (DNA): TGTGCCAGCAGTAAGAGGGGGAGGGATCCTGAAGCTTTCTTT. It translates to CASSKRGRDPEAFF.